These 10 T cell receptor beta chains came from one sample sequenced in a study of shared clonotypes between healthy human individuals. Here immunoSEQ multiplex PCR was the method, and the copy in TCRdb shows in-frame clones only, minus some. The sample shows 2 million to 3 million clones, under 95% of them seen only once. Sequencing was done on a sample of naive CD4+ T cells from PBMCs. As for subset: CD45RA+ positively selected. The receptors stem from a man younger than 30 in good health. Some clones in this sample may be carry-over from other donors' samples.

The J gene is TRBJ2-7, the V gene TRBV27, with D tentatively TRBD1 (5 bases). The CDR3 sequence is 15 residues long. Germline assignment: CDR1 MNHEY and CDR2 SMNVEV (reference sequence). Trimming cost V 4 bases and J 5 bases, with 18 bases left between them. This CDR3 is CASSSPSAGYHEQYF. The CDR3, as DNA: TGTGCCAGCAGTTCCCCTTCGGCAGGGTATCACGAGCAGTACTTC.

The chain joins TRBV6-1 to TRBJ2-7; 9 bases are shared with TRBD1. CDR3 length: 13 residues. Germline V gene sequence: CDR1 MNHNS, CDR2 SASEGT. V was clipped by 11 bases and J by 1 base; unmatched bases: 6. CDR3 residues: CAGGGQGSYEQYF. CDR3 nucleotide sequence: TGTGCCGGGGGGGGACAGGGATCCTACGAGCAGTACTTC.

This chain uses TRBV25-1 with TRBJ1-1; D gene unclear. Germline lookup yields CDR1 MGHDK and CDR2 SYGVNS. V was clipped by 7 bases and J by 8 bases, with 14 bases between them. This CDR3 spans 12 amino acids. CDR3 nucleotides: TGTGCCAGCAAGCCCGTTGACGGAGAAGCTTTCTTT. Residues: CASKPVDGEAFF.

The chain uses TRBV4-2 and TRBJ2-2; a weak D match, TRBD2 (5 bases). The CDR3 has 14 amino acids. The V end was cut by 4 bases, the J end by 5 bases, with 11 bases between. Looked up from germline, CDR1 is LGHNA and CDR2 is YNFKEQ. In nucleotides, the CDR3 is TGTGCCAGCAGCCCCTTTGTAGCGACCGGGGAGCTGTTTTTT. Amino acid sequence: CASSPFVATGELFF.

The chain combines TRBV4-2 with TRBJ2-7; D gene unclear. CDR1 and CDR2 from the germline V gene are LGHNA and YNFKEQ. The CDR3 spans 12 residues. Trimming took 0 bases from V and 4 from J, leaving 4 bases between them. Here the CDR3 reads CASSQDRYEQYF. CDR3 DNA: TGTGCCAGCAGCCAAGACAGATACGAGCAGTACTTC.

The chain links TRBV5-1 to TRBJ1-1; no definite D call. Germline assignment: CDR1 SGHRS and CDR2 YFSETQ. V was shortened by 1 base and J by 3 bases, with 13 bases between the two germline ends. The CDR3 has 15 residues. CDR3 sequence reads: CASSLSGVRYTEAFF. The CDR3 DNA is TGCGCCAGCAGCTTGTCCGGGGTTCGGTACACTGAAGCTTTCTTT.

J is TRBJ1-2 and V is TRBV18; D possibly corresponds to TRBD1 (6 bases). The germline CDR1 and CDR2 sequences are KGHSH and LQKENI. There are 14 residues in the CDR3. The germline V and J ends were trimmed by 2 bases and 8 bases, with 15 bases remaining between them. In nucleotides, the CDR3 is TGTGCCAGCTCACCAGGGTACAGGGAGGGCGGCTACACCTTC. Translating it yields CASSPGYREGGYTF.

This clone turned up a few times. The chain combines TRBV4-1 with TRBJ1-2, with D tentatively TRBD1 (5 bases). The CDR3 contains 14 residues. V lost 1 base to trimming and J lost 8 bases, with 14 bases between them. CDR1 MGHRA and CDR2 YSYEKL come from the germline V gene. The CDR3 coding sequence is TGCGCCAGCAGCCAAGGAAATCCGGGGGTGGGCTACACCTTC. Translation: CASSQGNPGVGYTF.

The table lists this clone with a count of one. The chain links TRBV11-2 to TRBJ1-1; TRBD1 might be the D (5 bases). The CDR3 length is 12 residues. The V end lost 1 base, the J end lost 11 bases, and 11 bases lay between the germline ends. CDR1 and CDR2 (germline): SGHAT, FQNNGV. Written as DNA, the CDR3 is TGTGCCAGCAGCTTAGGGTTTTGGGGGGCTTTCTTT. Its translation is CASSLGFWGAFF.

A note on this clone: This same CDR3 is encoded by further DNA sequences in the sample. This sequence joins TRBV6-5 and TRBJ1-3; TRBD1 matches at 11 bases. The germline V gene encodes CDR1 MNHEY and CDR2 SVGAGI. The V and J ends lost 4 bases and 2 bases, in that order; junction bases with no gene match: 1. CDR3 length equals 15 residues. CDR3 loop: CASSLDRGPGNTIYF. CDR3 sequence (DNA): TGTGCCAGCAGTTTGGACAGGGGGCCTGGAAACACCATATATTTT.